These 14 T cell receptor beta chains came from one sample sequenced in a study of beta chain features in type 1 diabetes (dated by TCRdb to between 2017 and 2018). The library was generated by the immunoSEQ multiplex PCR assay. The entire amount of isolated RNA was reverse transcribed using the High Capacity cDNA Reverse Transcription Kit, so the sequenced TCRB transcripts were expressed ones. TCRdb holds this immuneACCESS table with in-frame rearrangements only. Some clones are missing; in checked studies, unresolved V genes explain under half, and the rest has no known cause. This sample is represented by approximately 400,000 clones; approximately 15% of them were singletons. The ten largest clonotypes hold approximately 0.019% of the sample. The material sequenced was naive CD4+ T cells from blood. This sample's cell subset or site label indicates: true naive CD4+ T cells. These receptor sequences come from a woman under 30 in good health.

The rearrangement uses TRBV28 and TRBJ2-3; 9 bases line up with TRBD2. CDR1 is MDHEN, CDR2 SYDVKM, per germline. This CDR3 is built from 16 residues. J lost 4 bases, V lost 0 bases, and 5 bases had no gene match. The CDR3, as DNA: TGTGCCAGCAGTTTATGGGTAGCGGGAGATCCAGATACGCAGTATTTT. It is translated as CASSLWVAGDPDTQYF.

V gene TRBV30 combines with J gene TRBJ1-1; D gene uncertain. V lost 5 bases, J lost 0 bases, and 4 bases lay in between. CDR3 length: 11 amino acids. CDR1 is GTSNPN and CDR2 is SVGIG in the germline V gene (reference sequence). In DNA, the CDR3 is TGTGCCTGGGACATGAACACTGAAGCTTTCTTT. Protein sequence: CAWDMNTEAFF.

This clone came up a few times. V gene TRBV6-1 combines with J gene TRBJ2-5; D not certain. CDR1 is MNHNS, CDR2 SASEGT, per germline. This CDR3 has 15 residues. Trimming cost V 1 base and J 0 bases, with 9 bases left between them. In DNA, the CDR3 is TGTGCCAGCAGTGAAGGTCGGGTGTACCAAGAGACCCAGTACTTC. This encodes CASSEGRVYQETQYF.

There are a few counts of this clone. V is TRBV28 and J is TRBJ1-2, with D unresolved. The CDR3 totals 14 residues. CDR1 and CDR2 from the germline V gene are MDHEN and SYDVKM. Trimming took 2 bases from V and 7 from J, leaving 14 bases between them. This CDR3 reads CASSLTHGGVGYTF. The CDR3 DNA follows: TGTGCCAGCAGTTTAACCCACGGTGGAGTTGGCTACACCTTC.

The J gene is TRBJ1-2, the V gene TRBV28, with D uncertain. The CDR3 totals 11 residues. Germline V gene lookup returns CDR1 MDHEN and CDR2 SYDVKM. The ends were cut back, 8 bases at V and 10 bases at J, with 14 bases in the middle. In DNA form, the CDR3 reads TGTGCCAGCCGAGGGCCCCGGGACTACACCTTC. Its translation is CASRGPRDYTF.

The chain uses TRBV6-5 and TRBJ2-1; 9 nucleotides line up with TRBD2. The CDR3 is 14 residues long. Germline CDR1 MNHEY, CDR2 SVGAGI. V shed 3 bases, J shed 7 bases, and the junction held 4 bases outside the gene matches. The CDR3 region has the DNA TGTGCCAGCAGTTATACTAGCGGGCTTAATGAGCAGTTCTTC. This translates into CASSYTSGLNEQFF.

V gene TRBV10-3 combines with J gene TRBJ2-1; D is possibly TRBD2 (5 bases). Per germline, CDR1 ENHRY and CDR2 SYGVKD. CDR3 length equals 13 residues. Trimming stripped 7 bases from V and 6 bases from J, with 13 bases between. In DNA, the CDR3 is TGTGCCATCATGAGGGTTCCCGGCAATGAGCAGTTCTTC. This codes for CAIMRVPGNEQFF.

J is TRBJ1-1 and V is TRBV18, with a tentative D call TRBD1 (5 bases). The CDR3 has 14 amino acids. In germline, CDR1 is KGHSH, CDR2 LQKENI. Trimming removed 8 bases at V and 1 base at J, with 14 bases between. CDR3 in amino acids: CASPRAGSNTEAFF. DNA for the CDR3: TGTGCCAGCCCCAGGGCGGGGTCGAACACTGAAGCTTTCTTT.

This clone has just a few counts. This chain uses TRBV5-1 with TRBJ1-5, with 7 bases fitting TRBD1. Losses at the gene ends were 4 bases for V and 7 bases for J; bases not matched to a gene: 11. This CDR3 region has 15 residues. Germline CDR1 reads SGHRS; CDR2 reads YFSETQ. CDR3 in amino acids: CASSPDTGGGQPQHF. The CDR3 DNA is TGCGCCAGCAGCCCTGACACCGGAGGGGGCCAGCCCCAGCATTTT. Full variable domain (missing parts from reference TRBV5-1 and TRBJ1-5): KAGVTQTPRYLIKTRGQQVTLSCSPISGHRSVSWYQQTPGQGLQFLFEYFSETQRNKGNFPGRFSGRQFSNSRSEMNVSTLELGDSALYLCASSPDTGGGQPQHFGDGTRLSIL.

This clone was seen a handful of times. The V gene is TRBV7-6, the J gene TRBJ2-5, with D perhaps TRBD2 (8 bases). The CDR3 contains 16 residues. Germline V gene lookup returns CDR1 SGHVS and CDR2 FNYEAQ. Trimming removed 4 bases at V and 5 bases at J, with 20 bases between. The CDR3 here is CASSSGGWTGGETQYF. The CDR3 region has the DNA TGTGCCAGCAGCTCGGGGGGGTGGACAGGAGGCGAGACCCAGTACTTC.

CDR3 loop: CSVRTDPTGKLFF. CDR3 coding DNA: TGCAGCGTTAGGACCGACCCGACAGGGAAACTGTTTTTT. The chain links TRBV29-1 to TRBJ1-4, with 7 bases identical to TRBD1. The CDR3 sequence is 13 residues long. CDR1 is SQVTM and CDR2 is ANQGSEA in the germline V gene. The ends lost 5 bases at V and 11 bases at J; junction bases unmatched: 11. The whole variable domain, filled in from reference TRBV29-1 and TRBJ1-4, reads SAVISQKPSRDICQRGTSLTIQCQVDSQVTMMFWYRQQPGQSLTLIATANQGSEATYESGFVIDKFPISRPNLTFSTLTVSNMSPEDSSIYLCSVRTDPTGKLFFGSGTQLSVL.

This clone was seen a handful of times. The chain has TRBV4-3 and TRBJ2-7; TRBD1 agrees at 12 bases. The CDR3 has 12 residues. From germline, CDR1 is LGHNA and CDR2 YSLEER. Trimming cost V 7 bases and J 6 bases; bases outside gene matches: 1. The CDR3 coding sequence is TGCGCCAGCAAGGGACAGGGGGCCGAGCAGTACTTC. Amino acids: CASKGQGAEQYF.

This clone has just a few counts. V gene TRBV2 combines with J gene TRBJ2-7; TRBD1 aligns across 11 bases. Germline-derived CDR1 and CDR2 are SNHLY and FYNNEI. With V trimmed by 3 bases and J by 6 bases, 4 bases remained unmatched. The CDR3 covers 14 residues. The CDR3 sequence: CASSELGTGGEQYF. CDR3 coding DNA: TGTGCCAGCAGTGAGCTGGGGACAGGGGGCGAGCAGTACTTC.

The chain recombines TRBV25-1 with TRBJ2-2; D gene ambiguous. This CDR3 comprises 13 residues. Germline V gene sequence: CDR1 MGHDK, CDR2 SYGVNS. V lost 3 bases and J lost 2, with 4 bases in between. Here the CDR3 DNA reads TGTGCCAGCAGTGATTATAACACCGGGGAGCTGTTTTTT. Translated, it gives CASSDYNTGELFF.